This T cell receptor beta chain derives from a study of HIV-infected children after antiretroviral therapy interruption (dated 2019 in TCRdb). Study-wide context: Eight children were included: four on planned treatment interruption and four on continuous treatment, all with CD4+ count above 500 and viral load below 50 copies/ml. For the interruption arm, samples were taken at week 0, at week 12, at the end of interruption (week 24 or 48), and roughly 3 years after the study ended. Median age was 9.5 years in the interruption group and approximately 8 years in the continuous treatment group. In the continuous-treatment arm, samples from corresponding weeks 0, 48 and 150 were analyzed. Most participating children had recorded exposure to EBV and CMV. Alongside thymic output measurements, TCR repertoires of children on planned treatment interruption were compared with TCR repertoires of children on continuous antiretroviral treatment.

What the work shows at the level of the full study, not this receptor alone: In the naive CD4+ repertoires of PTI patients, CDR3 sharing between time points dropped after the start of interruption, while many sequences were shared between the end of interruption and 3 years later. Sorted CD45RA+ naive cells might include minor non-naive CD45RA+ populations such as EMRA or stem memory cells. The low number of patients is a limitation and the data should be interpreted with caution. The naive CD4+ Gini coefficient rose by the end of treatment interruption, suggesting clonal expansion, and returned to baseline by 3 years.

Libraries were prepared through 3' RACE. To correct PCR amplification bias, TCR libraries were generated from RNA with a 3' RACE protocol that used unique molecular identifiers. Amplicon libraries were pooled in groups of up to about 12 and sequenced on an Illumina MiSeq using v2 2x250 paired-end chemistry. On the authors' methods: Reads were processed with Decombinator for assignment of V and J genes and CDR3, and barcode-based correction of errors and PCR bias was applied. Before the Gini coefficient was calculated with the R ineq package, repertoires were subsampled to the same depth. CDR3 similarity was assessed with GLIPH, Hamming distance and a shared triplet metric. TCRdb cleaned the public reads at Q25 with fastp, built clones with MiXCR and kept in-frame beta chains. A single entry per CDR3 protein holds the most common genes and DNA from its merged rows. The V and J calls shown here were made by TCRdb, not taken from the authors' results. This sample lists some 40,000 distinct CDR3 sequences; approximately 7% were detected once. Approximately 0.9% of the sample is held by the ten biggest clonotypes.

This sample's treatment or condition label indicates: PENTA 11 planned treatment interruption arm or continuous ART arm. The participants were children from the United Kingdom between 2 and 15 years old who had been on ART with at least three drugs for 24 weeks or longer. Cryopreserved PBMCs with at least 5 million viable cells were required; several candidate patients were excluded for low viable PBMC yield. Using a FACSAria III cell sorter, naive CD4+ CD45RA+ CD45RO- T cells were FACS-sorted out of thawed PBMCs. Sorted cells were fixed, and RNA was extracted using the RNeasy FFPE kit followed by the RNeasy Micro kit. CDR1 and CDR2 (MDHEN, SYDVKM) derive from the germline V gene. Its CDR3 holds 14 amino acids, cysteine through phenylalanine. Only the CDR3 DNA is retained, 42 bases long and in frame from the first base. Trimming at the junction amounts to 3 bases on V and 6 bases on J, and the germline ends lie 12 bases apart.

In its sample, this clonotype was seen a few times. This clone's antigen is unknown. The record has no base qualities; no much larger clone is one base away. Recombination linked TRBV28 to TRBJ1-5; TRBD1 is a weak D gene call, 5 bases matching. The sample here was CD45RA+ CD4+ T cells from PBMCs, pooled from several time points, taken from a donor given antiretroviral therapy, either interrupted or continuous. The label giving this sample's cell subset or site can be read as: naive CD4+ CD45RA+ CD45RO- T cells. The clonotype comes from a pool of human donors with HIV. The CDR3 sequence is CASSLLREAQPQHF. Here is the DNA: TGTGCCAGCAGTTTGCTCAGGGAAGCTCAGCCCCAGCATTTT.